This T cell receptor (beta chain) was sequenced for a study of blood T cell repertoires in COVID-19 (TCRdb year 2020). Some background on the complete study: The collaborator samples originated in the United States, Italy and Spain and spanned the acute and convalescent phases of COVID-19. Samples came from the ongoing ImmuneRACE study (first 160 participants) plus 1,254 subjects from 6 global collaborators. Where available, HLA class I and class II types were obtained from metadata supplied by the sample provider rather than from assay-based typing. The prospective study material was composed of cDNA or gDNA derived from T cells, B-cell-depleted T cells, or PBMCs. The repertoires were released in a freely available public database meant as a resource for research on the immune response to SARS-CoV-2. Subjects who had been exposed to COVID-19, were actively infected with it, or had recovered from it provided the deeply sampled blood TCRbeta repertoires that made up the dataset. Nearly every sample came with metadata listing a de-identified subject ID, COVID-19 status, age in years and sex.

TCRbeta CDR3 regions were amplified from genomic DNA by means of the immunoSEQ Assay, a bias-controlled multiplex PCR. Turning to the authors' computational methods: The number of nucleated cells in each sample was estimated by amplification of reference gene primers within the assay. Sequence reads were collapsed and filtered to measure the absolute abundance of every unique TCRbeta CDR3 rearrangement. Productive Simpson clonality was computed per sample as the square root of Simpson's diversity index over productive rearrangements. TCRdb carries this immuneACCESS record with in-frame sequences only. Its versions omit some clonotypes, under half of them owing to an unresolved V gene in the studies checked, with the rest unexplained. V and J calls plus clone size are reproduced from that table; the DNA served to infer D and trimming. For this sample the table gives 200,000 to 250,000 clones, of which around 86% were detected only once. 5.5% to 9% of the sample belongs to the ten largest clones.

Results the study describes overall, beyond this receptor: The quantity of clinical and demographic metadata differed by source and by participant and was supplied without curation.

As concerns this clone: This clone's antigen is unknown. Qualities for individual bases were not recorded, and no much larger clone is one base off.

The collaborating institutions used their own protocols to collect whole blood in K2EDTA tubes. For TCRbeta analysis, collaborators shipped samples as frozen whole blood, isolated PBMCs, or DNA extracted from either of those sample types. CDR1 and CDR2 are read off the germline V gene as SGHRS and YFSETQ. Its CDR3 holds 16 amino acids, cysteine through phenylalanine. The CDR3 DNA has 48 bases and is translated from base 1. The V end loses 2 bases and the J end loses 1 base, and a stretch of 15 bases separates them. The chain is made from TRBV5-1 and TRBJ1-2, with the D gene uncertain. This sequence originates from a woman between 70 and 85 years old with active or convalescent COVID-19. The sequenced sample consisted of peripheral blood. DNA sequence: TGCGCCAGCAGCTTCGGAGACCCCGGAGGTAACTATGGCTACACCTTC. Protein translation: CASSFGDPGGNYGYTF.